A selection of T cell receptor beta chains follows, all from one sample in a study of memory CD4+ T cells and cytomegalovirus serostatus. Profiled with immunoSEQ multiplex PCR; TCRdb holds only in-frame clones, not every one. This sample has 70,000 to 95,000 clones, with 65% to 85% found just once. The sequenced material came from memory CD4+ T cells from blood. These receptors all stem from an adult in good health and CMV-seronegative. The CDR3 runs from the conserved cysteine through the conserved F or W. The D gene is left open where the match is weak. Expanded clones are given a class, and other clones once, few, many or no size at all.

. TRBJ1-4 TRBV2 . 13 TGTGCCAGCAGTGTTCAGGGGCAGGAAAAACTGTTTTTT CASSVQGQEKLFF
. TRBJ2-2 TRBV6-1 . 14 TGTGCCATAGTTTTTCAGAACAGGGCCGGGGAGCTGTTTTTT CAIVFQNRAGELFF
TRBD2 TRBJ2-1 TRBV29-1 . 14 TGCAGCGCCGGACTAGCGGGGGGGCAACGTGAGCAGTTCTTC CSAGLAGGQREQFF
. TRBJ2-2 TRBV6-1 . 12 TGTGCCAGCAAGAGGGACACCGGGGAGCTGTTTTTT CASKRDTGELFF
TRBD1 TRBJ1-6 TRBV7-9 . 14 TGTGCCAGCAGCTTAGAGGGGGCGGATTCACCCCTCCACTTT CASSLEGADSPLHF
. TRBJ1-2 TRBV19 . 14 TGTGCCAGTAGCAGGACAAGAACTAACTATGGCTACACCTTC CASSRTRTNYGYTF
. TRBJ2-3 TRBV10-1 . 14 TGCGCCAGCAGTGAGTCAGGTCGCACAGATACGCAGTATTTT CASSESGRTDTQYF
. TRBJ1-3 TRBV7-6 . 14 TGTGCCAGCAGCTTGGACAGCTTAGGAAACACCATATATTTT CASSLDSLGNTIYF
. TRBJ2-6 TRBV2 few 15 TGTGCCAGCAGGCCCCTGAGGGCTGGGGCCAACGTCCTGACTTTC CASRPLRAGANVLTF
. TRBJ1-4 TRBV5-1 . 13 TGCGCCAGCAGTCAGGGTACGGAGGAAAAACTGTTTTTT CASSQGTEEKLFF
. TRBJ2-6 TRBV28 . 14 TGTGCCAGCACACCCCTCTCTGGGGCCAACGTCCTGACTTTC CASTPLSGANVLTF
TRBD2 TRBJ2-7 TRBV7-9 once 14 TGTGCCAGCAATAGCGGGGGGAGCTCCTACGAGCAGTACTTC CASNSGGSSYEQYF
. TRBJ2-5 TRBV19 . 12 TGTGCCAGTAGTATGGCCGGGGAGACCCAGTACTTC CASSMAGETQYF
. TRBJ2-3 TRBV10-1 once 14 TGCGCCAGCAGTCCGGCAGGGCTCACAGATACGCAGTATTTT CASSPAGLTDTQYF
TRBD1 TRBJ2-5 TRBV11-3 few 14 TGTGCCAGCAGCAGACAGGGGGCCGGGGAGACCCAGTACTTC CASSRQGAGETQYF
. TRBJ1-1 TRBV6-1 medium-sized 15 TGTGCCAGCAGTGAAGACAGCCGGGGCGGCACTGAAGCTTTCTTT CASSEDSRGGTEAFF
TRBD1 TRBJ2-5 TRBV7-7 . 14 TGTGCTAGCAGCCCTCGACAGGGTGGCGAGACCCAGTACTTC CASSPRQGGETQYF
TRBD2 TRBJ2-7 TRBV7-9 . 14 TGTGCCAGCAGCTTAGCGGCGGGAGACTACGAGCAGTACTTC CASSLAAGDYEQYF
. TRBJ2-7 TRBV18 . 14 TGTGCCAGCTCACCCTCACGGGCGGTGGACGAGCAGTACTTC CASSPSRAVDEQYF
. TRBJ2-7 TRBV25-1 . 11 TGTGCCAGTATCGGGGGCTACGAGCAGTACTTC CASIGGYEQYF
. TRBJ2-5 TRBV4-1 . 15 TGCGCCAGCAGCCAAGAGCCCCACAGGAAAGAGACCCAGTACTTC CASSQEPHRKETQYF
. TRBJ1-2 TRBV30 . 11 TGTGCCCTGGTCGGGGCGGCTAAAGGGGTCTTC CALVGAAKGVF
TRBD2 TRBJ2-4 TRBV5-1 . 16 TGCGCCAGCAGCCGGGGACTAGCGGGGGGCGGGTACATTCAGTACTTC CASSRGLAGGGYIQYF
TRBD1 TRBJ2-5 TRBV6-1 . 14 TGTGCCAGCAGTTTGGGACAGATCCAAGAGACCCAGTACTTC CASSLGQIQETQYF
. TRBJ1-6 TRBV6-5 once 15 TGTGCCAGCAGTTACACACGACAAAATAATTCACCCCTCCACTTT CASSYTRQNNSPLHF
TRBD2 TRBJ2-5 TRBV2 . 15 TGTGCCAGCAGTGAACCTAGCGGGGGGGCAGAGACCCAGTACTTC CASSEPSGGAETQYF
TRBD1 TRBJ1-1 TRBV5-1 few 13 TGCGCCAGCAGCGAGACAGGGTGGACTGAAGCTTTCTTT CASSETGWTEAFF
TRBD1 TRBJ1-1 TRBV18 . 14 TGTGCCAGCTCGCGAGACAGGGGGGAAACTGAAGCTTTCTTT CASSRDRGETEAFF
TRBD1 TRBJ2-3 TRBV5-6 . 16 TGTGCCAGCAGCTCCGGGACAGGGGTGGGCACAGATACGCAGTATTTT CASSSGTGVGTDTQYF
TRBD2 TRBJ2-3 TRBV7-2 . 17 TGTGCCAGCAGCCCTGGACTAGCGGGGGGCACGTCAGATACGCAGTATTTT CASSPGLAGGTSDTQYF
. TRBJ2-3 TRBV7-2 . 12 TGTGCCAGCAGCGTACTCACAGATACGCAGTATTTT CASSVLTDTQYF
. TRBJ2-7 TRBV10-1 . 14 TGCGCCAGCAGTGAGTACAGGGGAGGAAACGAGCAGTACTTC CASSEYRGGNEQYF
. TRBJ2-7 TRBV18 . 12 TGTGCCAGCTCATTTCAGGTGGAAGAGCAGTACTTC CASSFQVEEQYF
. TRBJ1-1 TRBV19 . 16 TGTGCCAGTAGTGAGAACTTACAGGGCTCGGGCACTGAAGCTTTCTTT CASSENLQGSGTEAFF
. TRBJ1-5 TRBV7-2 . 13 TGTGCCAGCAGCCCCTTTGAGACTCAGCCCCAGCATTTT CASSPFETQPQHF
TRBD1 TRBJ1-6 TRBV30 . 16 TGTGCCTGGAGTGAGCCGGGACAGGGGACGAGTTCACCCCTCCACTTT CAWSEPGQGTSSPLHF
. TRBJ2-3 TRBV2 . 12 TGTGCCAGCAGTGATCGGGCAAATACGCAGTATTTT CASSDRANTQYF
. TRBJ1-6 TRBV7-8 . 13 TGTGCCAGCAGCCATGGATCTAATTCACCCCTCCACTTT CASSHGSNSPLHF
. TRBJ2-2 TRBV16 . 14 TGTGCCAGCAGCCAATCGGCCCTTCCGGCCGAGCTGTTTTTT CASSQSALPAELFF
. TRBJ1-6 TRBV2 . 13 TGTGCCAGCAGTGGAGGGATTAATTCACCCCTCCACTTT CASSGGINSPLHF
. TRBJ1-2 TRBV4-1 . 16 TGCGCCAGCAGCCCCTCAGGGGCTCCATCTAACTATGGCTACACCTTC CASSPSGAPSNYGYTF
. TRBJ1-6 TRBV6-1 . 15 TGTGCCAGCAGTGAGCTCCGGGCCCGGGATTCACCCCTCCACTTT CASSELRARDSPLHF
TRBD1 TRBJ2-7 TRBV18 few 14 TGTGCCAGCTCACCAGGACAGGGGGCTGAGGAGCAGTACTTC CASSPGQGAEEQYF
TRBD1 TRBJ2-7 TRBV27 . 14 TGTGCCAGCAGTACCTCGGGACAGGGCTACGAGCAGTACTTC CASSTSGQGYEQYF
. TRBJ2-1 TRBV6-5 . 13 TGTGCCAGCAGTTACTCGGGGTTAAGTGAGCAGTTCTTC CASSYSGLSEQFF
. TRBJ2-2 TRBV6-6 . 14 TGTGCCAGCAGTTACGAAGGGCTCACCGGGGAGCTGTTTTTT CASSYEGLTGELFF
TRBD1 TRBJ1-2 TRBV30 . 13 TGTGCCTTACTCCCGGGACAGTTCTATGGCTACACCTTC CALLPGQFYGYTF
. TRBJ2-2 TRBV10-3 . 14 TGTGCCATCAGTAGACAGGGAGGCACCGGGGAGCTGTTTTTT CAISRQGGTGELFF
. TRBJ1-6 TRBV28 . 15 TGTGCCAGCAGTTCCGTTGGGGGCCGCAATTCACCCCTCCACTTT CASSSVGGRNSPLHF
TRBD1 TRBJ2-7 TRBV5-4 once 14 TGTGCCAGCAGCTTCGGGGACAGGGGCTACGAGCAGTACTTC CASSFGDRGYEQYF
. TRBJ1-1 TRBV5-1 . 14 TGCGCCAGCAGCAACGGACGGGTGAACACTGAAGCTTTCTTT CASSNGRVNTEAFF
. TRBJ1-1 TRBV10-3 . 14 TGTGCCATCAGTGAATTTATGGGCGACACTGAAGCTTTCTTT CAISEFMGDTEAFF